These T cell receptor beta chains were read from a single sample in a study of PD-1 blockade in classical Hodgkin lymphoma. Generated by immunoSEQ multiplex PCR, the TCRdb table keeps only in-frame clones and is missing some. The table has roughly 7,000 clones, 60% to 85% seen once. This material consisted of peripheral blood mononuclear cells (PBMCs), taken before the second cycle of nivolumab. These receptors were obtained from a human donor with classical Hodgkin lymphoma. Each CDR3 is given with its conserved first and last residue. D genes are given only for firm matches. Clone size is not always given. Where it is, it says once, few, many or a class for expanded clones.

clone_size	v_call	j_call	d_call	cdr3_nt	cdr3_aa
once	TRBV5-4	TRBJ1-1	NA	TGTGCCAGCAGCTTCGGTAACACTGAAGCTTTCTTT	CASSFGNTEAFF
NA	TRBV4-1	TRBJ1-2	NA	TGCGCCAGCAGCCAAGACCGGGAACTGTATGGCTACACCTTC	CASSQDRELYGYTF
NA	TRBV7-2	TRBJ2-7	TRBD1	TGTGCCAGCAGCTTCCCGGGACAGGGACCTTTCTCCTACGAGCAGTACTTC	CASSFPGQGPFSYEQYF
NA	TRBV9	TRBJ2-1	NA	TGTGCCAGCAGCGTGGGCCTCAATGAGCAGTTCTTC	CASSVGLNEQFF
once	TRBV28	TRBJ2-1	NA	TGTGCCAGCAGTTACGTGTGGGCTGGGCGAGGTGAGCAGTTCTTC	CASSYVWAGRGEQFF
NA	TRBV2	TRBJ1-5	NA	TGTGCCAGCAAAACAAGGAATCAGCCCCAGCATTTT	CASKTRNQPQHF
few	TRBV9	TRBJ1-2	TRBD1	TGTGCCAGCAGCCCTTGGACAGGGGGTTGGTATGGCTACACCTTC	CASSPWTGGWYGYTF
NA	TRBV28	TRBJ1-5	NA	TGTGCCAGCAGTTTACCTAACAATCAGCCCCAGCATTTT	CASSLPNNQPQHF
once	TRBV7-3	TRBJ2-7	TRBD1	TGTGCCAGCAGCTTACAGATTGGACAGGACTACGAGCAGTACTTC	CASSLQIGQDYEQYF
NA	TRBV5-1	TRBJ2-3	TRBD2	TGCGCCAGCAGCTTCCGGCCGGGACTAACCACAGATACGCAGTATTTT	CASSFRPGLTTDTQYF
NA	TRBV6-5	TRBJ2-7	TRBD2	TGTGCCAGCAGTTACGAGTCTAGCGGCTCCTACGAGCAGTACTTC	CASSYESSGSYEQYF
NA	TRBV28	TRBJ2-7	NA	TGTGCCAGCAGTTTTACAGGTGCCTACGAGCAGTACTTC	CASSFTGAYEQYF
NA	TRBV10-2	TRBJ1-2	NA	TGCGCCAGCGCCGTTACAGTTAACTATGGCTACACCTTC	CASAVTVNYGYTF
few	TRBV7-2	TRBJ2-1	NA	TGTGCCACCCTCCGGACCACCTACAATGAGCAGTTCTTC	CATLRTTYNEQFF
NA	TRBV5-6	TRBJ1-2	TRBD1	TGTGCCAGCAGCTCGTGGACAGGGAATAACTATGGCTACACCTTC	CASSSWTGNNYGYTF
large	TRBV5-8	TRBJ1-1	NA	TGTGCCAGCAGCCCGAAAGGGGCCGCAGGGTTGAACACTGAAGCTTTCTTT	CASSPKGAAGLNTEAFF
NA	TRBV5-6	TRBJ1-4	NA	TGTGCCAGCAGCCTACAGGGCGTGAATGAAAAACTGTTTTTT	CASSLQGVNEKLFF
NA	TRBV9	TRBJ2-1	NA	TGTGCCAGCAGCGTAAATCCAAGTAATGAGCAGTTCTTC	CASSVNPSNEQFF
NA	TRBV7-3	TRBJ2-1	NA	TGTGCCAGCAGCTTAAGGCGGGAACCCTACAATGAGCAGTTCTTC	CASSLRREPYNEQFF
NA	TRBV28	TRBJ1-3	NA	TGTGCCAGCAGTTTAGGCCCTGGAAACACCATATATTTT	CASSLGPGNTIYF
once	TRBV27	TRBJ1-5	NA	TGTGCCAGCAGTTTAGAGGTAAATCAGCCCCAGCATTTT	CASSLEVNQPQHF
medium-sized	TRBV6-1	TRBJ2-7	NA	TGTGCCAGCAGTGAAACCACCTACGAGCAGTACTTC	CASSETTYEQYF
NA	TRBV28	TRBJ1-4	TRBD1	TGTGCCAGCAGTTTGGACAGGGGGAGAGAAAAACTGTTTTTT	CASSLDRGREKLFF
NA	TRBV28	TRBJ2-1	TRBD2	TGTGCCAGCAGCTCCCCGCCAGGGACTAGCGGGAAGTATAAGAATGAGCAGTTCTTC	CASSSPPGTSGKYKNEQFF
few	TRBV9	TRBJ2-1	NA	TGTGCCAGCAGCGTAGGTCTGAATGAGCAGTTCTTC	CASSVGLNEQFF
NA	TRBV5-1	TRBJ2-4	NA	TGCGCCAGCACCCAGTCAGCGGGAGCCAAAAACATTCAGTACTTC	CASTQSAGAKNIQYF
once	TRBV7-6	TRBJ2-7	NA	TGTGCCAGCAGCTTAGGTAGCCAGGTATCCTACGAGCAGTACTTC	CASSLGSQVSYEQYF
few	TRBV7-8	TRBJ2-7	NA	TGTGCCAGCAGCCCCGGGGCAGGCCGCGAGCAGTACTTC	CASSPGAGREQYF
NA	TRBV7-9	TRBJ2-3	TRBD1	TGTGCCAGCAGAAACAGGGGGGACCCTGGCACAGATACGCAGTATTTT	CASRNRGDPGTDTQYF
few	TRBV28	TRBJ2-1	TRBD2	TGTGCCAGCGGTACTGTTGCCATTGGGCTAGCGGTTGAGCAGTTCTTC	CASGTVAIGLAVEQFF
NA	TRBV9	TRBJ2-5	NA	TGTGCCAGCAGCTTATGGGGGGGCCCGGAGACCCAGTACTTC	CASSLWGGPETQYF
few	TRBV5-1	TRBJ2-5	NA	TGCGCCAGCAGGACAACCCGAGAGACCCAGTACTTC	CASRTTRETQYF
NA	TRBV5-6	TRBJ1-2	TRBD1	TGTGCCAGCAGCTTGGGGCAGGGGGCCTATGGCTACACCTTC	CASSLGQGAYGYTF
NA	TRBV5-4	TRBJ1-1	NA	TGCGCCAGCAGCCAGGGACGAACCGGGATGAACACTGAAGCTTTCTTT	CASSQGRTGMNTEAFF
NA	TRBV27	TRBJ1-2	NA	TGTGCCAGCAGTTTAACGGGGGGCCATGGCTACACCTTC	CASSLTGGHGYTF
NA	TRBV18	TRBJ2-7	NA	TGTGCCAGCTCAGAGCGGACCTCCTACGAGCAGTACTTC	CASSERTSYEQYF
NA	TRBV18	TRBJ1-2	NA	TGTGCCAGCTCACCACCGGGGGCGGAGTATGGCTACACCTTC	CASSPPGAEYGYTF
medium-sized	TRBV5-1	TRBJ1-1	NA	TGCGCCAGCAGCCGTTGGGGTTGGGGATCCCGACAGATGAACACTGAAGCTTTCTTT	CASSRWGWGSRQMNTEAFF
NA	TRBV4-2	TRBJ2-1	NA	TGTGCCAGCAGCCAAGATGGTAGCGGCGAGCAGTTCTTC	CASSQDGSGEQFF
NA	TRBV28	TRBJ2-3	NA	TGTGCCAGCAGTTCCCAGGGAGTAGGTCGGAAAAACACAGATACGCAGTATTTT	CASSSQGVGRKNTDTQYF
NA	TRBV5-1	TRBJ2-7	TRBD2	TGCGCCAGCAATTTCGGGAGGGGTACATCCTACGAGCAGTACTTC	CASNFGRGTSYEQYF
NA	TRBV19	TRBJ1-1	NA	TGTGCCAGTACCAGGGGCGCGAACACTGAAGCTTTCTTT	CASTRGANTEAFF